This T cell receptor (beta chain) comes out of a study of CD8 T cells in Susac syndrome. General study results and limits: The study recognized that the number of individuals in its TCR sequencing and HLA analysis was relatively small.

The CD8+ and CD4+ T cells were negatively isolated, with the TEMRA cells enriched by FACS. Germline CDR1 SEHNR, CDR2 FQNEAQ (reference sequence). Unmatched junction bases numbered 7, after V lost 5 bases and J lost 7 bases. This CDR3 contains 16 residues. Reverse transcription used about 0.45 to 1 ug RNA and random hexamers. The immunoSEQ assay covered 54 Vbeta and 13 Jbeta segments for CDR3. TCRdb re-called the immunoSEQ multiplex PCR reads through MiXCR, storing one row per CDR3 protein. The profile shows roughly 89,000 distinct CDR3 sequences, about 95% of them singletons. About this clonotype itself: Antigen specificity is unknown.

Sequencing was carried out using CD8+ T cells from PBMCs. The sequence came from a human donor with Susac syndrome. The chain couples TRBV7-9 to TRBJ2-1, with TRBD2 matching over 14 bases. The DNA of the CDR3 is TGTGCCAGCAGCGGACTAGCGGGAGGCAGTCGGAATGAGCAGTTCTTC. It encodes CASSGLAGGSRNEQFF.